The 29 T cell receptor beta chains given below trace back to one sample, sequenced in a study of control samples from healthy donors and cancer patients. Produced via immunoSEQ multiplex PCR; TCRdb's table is partial and in-frame only. The repertoire holds over 45,000 clones, with around 90% as singletons. The sample taken for sequencing was PBMCs. These receptors came from a man aged 40-49 years with colorectal cancer.

The J gene is TRBJ2-7, the V gene TRBV9; D remains unclear. The CDR3 is made up of 14 amino acids. Trimming took 3 bases from V and 0 from J, leaving 10 bases between them. Per the germline V gene, CDR1 is SGDLS and CDR2 is YYNGEE. The CDR3 region has the DNA TGTGCCAGCAGCGAACAAGGGAACTCCTACGAGCAGTACTTC. Translating gives CASSEQGNSYEQYF.

The genes are TRBV6-5 and TRBJ1-2, with D possibly TRBD1 on 6 matching bases. The V end lost 7 bases, the J end lost 5 bases, and 17 bases lay between the germline ends. The germline CDR1 and CDR2 sequences are MNHEY and SVGAGI. CDR3 length equals 14 residues. This chain's CDR3 is CASIREQGTYGYTF. CDR3 sequence (DNA): TGTGCCAGCATAAGGGAGCAGGGGACTTATGGCTACACCTTC.

The chain carries TRBV24-1 and TRBJ1-5; unclear D gene. Trimming shortened V by 4 bases and J by 11 bases, and 11 bases separated the two germline ends. Germline loops: CDR1 KGHDR, CDR2 SFDVKD. This CDR3 has 12 residues. CDR3 nucleotide sequence: TGTGCCACCAGTGAAGGTTGGGAGGCCCAGCATTTT. Translated, it gives CATSEGWEAQHF.

The chain couples TRBV11-3 to TRBJ1-4; D may be TRBD1 (5 bases). V shed 2 bases and J shed 7 bases, with 14 bases lying between them. The germline gives CDR1 SGHNT, CDR2 YENEEA. The CDR3 is 15 residues long. The CDR3 nucleotides are TGTGCCAGCAGCTTACAGGGACGAGAGGTTGAAAAACTGTTTTTT. This gives the protein CASSLQGREVEKLFF. Looking up the rest from reference TRBV11-3 and TRBJ1-4 gives the full variable domain: EAGVVQSPRYKIIEKKQPVAFWCNPISGHNTLYWYLQNLGQGPELLIRYENEEAVDDSQLPKDRFSAERLKGVDSTLKIQPAELGDSAVYLCASSLQGREVEKLFFGSGTQLSVL.

V and J are TRBV24-1 and TRBJ2-1; D remains unclear. The CDR3 extends over 16 amino acids. V was shortened by 4 bases and J by 1 base, with 13 bases between the two germline ends. Germline CDR1 reads KGHDR; CDR2 reads SFDVKD. Written as DNA, the CDR3 is TGTGCCACCAGTGAAGGTCTCTTTGGATCCTACAATGAGCAGTTCTTC. Translating it yields CATSEGLFGSYNEQFF.

The chain links TRBV4-3 to TRBJ1-6; no clear D. CDR3 length: 19 amino acids. Germline V gives CDR1 LGHNA, CDR2 YSLEER. Trimming shortened V by 0 bases and J by 2 bases, and 17 bases separated the two germline ends. The CDR3 loop is CASSQDYHDGRAYNSPLHF. The CDR3, as DNA: TGCGCCAGCAGCCAAGACTACCATGACGGCAGAGCCTATAATTCACCCCTCCACTTT.

This chain links TRBV28 with TRBJ2-7; 7 bases are a match to TRBD1. Trimming cost V 5 bases and J 4 bases; bases outside gene matches: 8. CDR3 size: 14 residues. Germline V gives CDR1 MDHEN, CDR2 SYDVKM. CDR3 sequence: CASSRHRGAYEQYF. In DNA, the CDR3 is TGTGCCAGCAGTCGTCACAGGGGAGCGTACGAGCAGTACTTC.

The rearrangement joins TRBV30 to TRBJ2-1; either TRBD1 or TRBD2 may supply D (5 bases each). Trimming pared 1 base from V and 8 bases from J, leaving 12 bases between. Per the germline V gene, CDR1 is GTSNPN and CDR2 is SVGIG (reference sequence). The CDR3 loop spans 13 amino acids. The CDR3 DNA reads TGTGCCTGGAGTGGGGGGAGTAAGGATGAGCAGTTCTTC. This encodes CAWSGGSKDEQFF.

The chain joins TRBV19 to TRBJ2-4; D may correspond to TRBD1 or TRBD2 (6 bases each). Germline lookup yields CDR1 LNHDA and CDR2 SQIVND (reference sequence). Trimming took off 1 base at V and 8 bases at J, with 12 bases between the two ends. CDR3 size: 14 residues. The CDR3 coding sequence is TGTGCCAGTAGTATAGGGGGGGCGCGTGACATTCAGTACTTC. Protein: CASSIGGARDIQYF.

The V gene is TRBV6-2 or TRBV6-3, the J gene TRBJ1-1; TRBD1 might be the D (5 bases). The germline gives CDR1 MNHEY, CDR2 SVGEGT. V dropped 5 bases and J dropped 1 base, with 11 bases sitting between them. The CDR3 spans 14 residues. The CDR3 reads CASSPSRGNTEAFF. The CDR3 DNA reads as TGTGCCAGCAGTCCCTCGAGGGGGAACACTGAAGCTTTCTTT.

V is TRBV18 and J is TRBJ2-1; 11 positions agree with TRBD2. The CDR3 is 15 residues long. CDR1 is KGHSH and CDR2 is LQKENI in the germline V gene. J gave up 5 bases and V 4 bases, and 4 bases lay outside the gene matches. The CDR3 loop reads CASSLLAGDDNEQFF. The CDR3 DNA follows: TGTGCCAGCTCACTACTAGCGGGAGATGACAATGAGCAGTTCTTC. Combining the CDR3 with reference TRBV18 and TRBJ2-1 gives the whole variable domain NAGVMQNPRHLVRRRGQEARLRCSPMKGHSHVYWYRQLPEEGLKFMVYLQKENIIDESGMPKERFSAEFPKEGPSILRIQQVVRGDSAAYFCASSLLAGDDNEQFFGPGTRLTVL.

The genes are TRBV21-1 and TRBJ2-1; the table's D call, TRBD2, has no DNA check behind it. TRBV21-1 corresponds to a pseudogene. The CDR3 is 20 amino acids. The CDR3 DNA sequence: TGTGCCAGCAGCAAATTGGGGACTAGCGGGATAAGTAGCTCCTACAATGAGCAGTTCTTC. Its translation: CASSKLGTSGISSSYNEQFF.

The V gene is TRBV4-3, the J gene TRBJ2-1, with 7 bases aligning to TRBD2. The germline V gene encodes CDR1 LGHNA and CDR2 YSLEER. The CDR3 sequence is 17 residues long. The V gene end was trimmed by 2 bases and the J gene end by 0 bases; junction bases not matched to a gene: 7. The CDR3: CASSQIRGGGSYNEQFF. The CDR3 DNA is TGCGCCAGCAGCCAAATTCGGGGCGGGGGCTCCTACAATGAGCAGTTCTTC.

V usage is TRBV20-1 and J usage is TRBJ1-1; D may be TRBD1 (5 bases). V gave up 3 bases and J gave up 3 bases, with 11 bases separating them. CDR3 size: 13 residues. The germline gives CDR1 DFQATT, CDR2 SNEGSKA (reference sequence). CDR3 sequence: CSASLGGYTEAFF. DNA for the CDR3: TGCAGTGCTAGTCTCGGGGGTTACACTGAAGCTTTCTTT.

This chain uses TRBV28 with TRBJ2-6; D perhaps matches TRBD2 (6 bases). Germline V gives CDR1 MDHEN, CDR2 SYDVKM. V was cut by 4 bases and J by 0 bases, with 7 bases left in between. This CDR3 has 15 amino acids. The CDR3 loop reads CASSSGGSGANVLTF. The CDR3 nucleotides are TGTGCCAGCAGTTCCGGGGGCTCTGGGGCCAACGTCCTGACTTTC.

This chain links TRBV7-9 with TRBJ1-5; D call uncertain. V was shortened by 1 base and J by 4 bases, with 14 bases between the two germline ends. CDR3 length equals 16 residues. The germline CDR1 and CDR2 sequences are SEHNR and FQNEAQ (reference sequence). The DNA of the CDR3 is TGTGCCAGCAGCTTAGGACAAGGAGCGGGAAATCAGCCCCAGCATTTT. Translation gives CASSLGQGAGNQPQHF.

The chain couples TRBV18 to TRBJ2-1; the D gene is possibly TRBD2 (7 bases). The germline gives CDR1 KGHSH, CDR2 LQKENI. The CDR3 length is 14 residues. The ends were cut back, 5 bases at V and 7 bases at J, with 15 bases in the middle. The CDR3, as DNA: TGTGCCAGCTCATCGGGGGGCATAAGGAATGAGCAGTTCTTC. Amino acids: CASSSGGIRNEQFF.

The V and J genes are TRBV3-1 (or the pseudogene TRBV3-2) and TRBJ2-5, with D possibly TRBD1 on 6 matching bases. The CDR3 length is 16 residues. From germline, CDR1 is LGHDT and CDR2 YNNKEL (reference sequence). Between the trimmed V and J ends, which lost 0 bases and 2 bases, there was a span of 13 bases. For the CDR3, the DNA is TGTGCCAGCAGCCAAGATAGGTGGGGACATCAAGAGACCCAGTACTTC. Its translation is CASSQDRWGHQETQYF.

The V and J genes are TRBV7-2 and TRBJ2-1; D not certain. The CDR3 runs 13 residues. CDR1 is SGHTA and CDR2 is FQGNSA in the germline V gene. Trimming left V 7 bases short and J 7 bases short, with 14 bases between. The CDR3: CASKAGWGNEQFF. In DNA form, the CDR3 reads TGTGCCAGCAAAGCAGGTTGGGGTAATGAGCAGTTCTTC.

The chain recombines TRBV30 with TRBJ2-2; D ambiguous. Deletions cut 0 bases from V and 6 bases from J, with 8 bases between. CDR3 length equals 13 residues. CDR1 and CDR2 (germline): GTSNPN, SVGIG (reference sequence). The CDR3 DNA sequence: TGTGCCTGGAGTGTACGGTGGGCCGGGGAGCTGTTTTTT. Residues: CAWSVRWAGELFF.

This clone was counted once. This rearrangement joins TRBV19 to TRBJ2-2; no clear D gene. The V end was cut by 2 bases, the J end by 6 bases, with 10 bases between. Germline lookup yields CDR1 LNHDA and CDR2 SQIVND (reference sequence). This CDR3 is 14 amino acids long. CDR3 sequence (DNA): TGTGCCAGTAGTATACTGTCGTCCGCCGGGGAGCTGTTTTTT. Its protein product is CASSILSSAGELFF.

Only a few counts were recorded for this clone. This chain connects TRBV2 to TRBJ2-7, with a weak D call TRBD1 (6 bases). Germline lookup yields CDR1 SNHLY and CDR2 FYNNEI. The CDR3 is 13 amino acids. V lost 10 bases to trimming and J lost 3 bases, with 16 bases between them. The CDR3: CATSGHYFYEQYF. The CDR3 bases are TGTGCCACTTCGGGACACTATTTCTACGAGCAGTACTTC.

In this sample, this clone turned up a few times. This chain uses TRBV30 with TRBJ1-5; no reliable D call. V shed 0 bases and J shed 9 bases, with 15 bases lying between them. Germline CDR1 is GTSNPN and CDR2 is SVGIG (reference sequence). This CDR3 is 14 amino acids long. For the CDR3, the DNA is TGTGCCTGGAGTGTAGACAATATTCCCTCGCCCCAGCATTTT. Protein sequence: CAWSVDNIPSPQHF.

The chain combines TRBV7-8 with TRBJ2-1; 11 positions match TRBD2. With V trimmed by 1 base and J by 3 bases, 14 bases remained unmatched. Germline loops: CDR1 SGHVS, CDR2 FQNEAQ. This CDR3 spans 20 amino acids. For the CDR3, the DNA is TGTGCCAGCAGCTTAGTGGGGGGAATCCTAGCGGGAGGCAACTACAATGAGCAGTTCTTC. As protein: CASSLVGGILAGGNYNEQFF.

This chain links TRBV7-9 with TRBJ1-1; 7 bases are a match to TRBD1. J gave up 1 base and V 5 bases, and 7 bases lay outside the gene matches. Germline V gene lookup returns CDR1 SEHNR and CDR2 FQNEAQ (reference sequence). The CDR3 contains 15 residues. The CDR3 coding sequence is TGTGCCAGCAGCAGGGTAGGGGGCAGGAACACTGAAGCTTTCTTT. Its translation: CASSRVGGRNTEAFF.

This chain links TRBV7-8 with TRBJ2-3; 7 bases match TRBD1. V lost 3 bases and J lost 0; bases outside the gene matches: 3. The CDR3 runs 15 residues. Germline-derived CDR1 and CDR2 are SGHVS and FQNEAQ. In DNA, the CDR3 is TGTGCCAGCAGCTTCACAGGGGCTAGCACAGATACGCAGTATTTT. Residues: CASSFTGASTDTQYF.

The rearrangement uses TRBV6-2 or TRBV6-3 and TRBJ1-5; the D is unclear. Germline assignment: CDR1 MNHEY and CDR2 SVGEGT. V lost 4 bases and J lost 0, with 7 bases in between. The CDR3 has 14 residues. The CDR3 DNA reads TGTGCCAGCAGTTTCCGGATTAGCAATCAGCCCCAGCATTTT. It yields the protein CASSFRISNQPQHF.

V gene TRBV3-1 (or the pseudogene TRBV3-2) combines with J gene TRBJ2-5; D may correspond to TRBD1 or TRBD2 (5 bases each). Germline CDR1 LGHDT, CDR2 YNNKEL (reference sequence). Trimming took 2 bases from V and 5 from J, leaving 12 bases between them. The CDR3 extends over 14 amino acids. The CDR3 is CASSQTGTVETQYF. CDR3 bases: TGTGCCAGCAGCCAAACGGGGACCGTGGAGACCCAGTACTTC.

V is TRBV10-3 and J is TRBJ2-7, with 8 bases matching TRBD2. The V segment lost 7 bases and the J segment 4 bases; nucleotides outside the gene matches: 6. Germline V gene data show CDR1 as ENHRY and CDR2 as SYGVKD. CDR3 size: 13 residues. CDR3 protein: CAITKGLEYEQYF. CDR3 bases: TGTGCCATCACCAAGGGACTAGAGTACGAGCAGTACTTC.